The entry that follows covers one TCR beta chain sequence. The table lists this clonotype with many counts. This receptor's antigen is unknown. The input lacks base qualities; no much larger clone sits a single base away. Genomic DNA was used as template for profiling of TCR beta VDJ combinations and CDR3 sequences. TCR repertoire sequencing was run on an Illumina HiSeq 2000. On the authors' methods: TRBV/TRBJ rearrangement plots, CDR3 size and DJ length profiles, and Simpson's diversity index were used to evaluate the repertoires. The most abundant DNA sequence in the deep sequencing data was defined as the immunodominant clone. CDR3 amino acid sequences were checked for sharing across subjects and were also compared against the VDJdb database and published repertoires. The raw public reads went through TCRdb reprocessing: fastp at Q25, MiXCR clone calling, in-frame beta chains kept. Entries that share a CDR3 protein sequence are merged under the most common genes and DNA. These V and J calls originate from TCRdb's pipeline instead of the authors' own analysis. The sample data list some 280,000 distinct CDR3 sequences, and 55% to 60% of these were observed just once. Around 7.6% of the sample belongs to the ten largest clones.

In this study, sorted CD4+ and CD8+ T cells from the blood of healthy subjects and of severe aplastic anemia patients had their TCR repertoires deep-sequenced. Ficoll-Paque density gradient centrifugation was used to isolate peripheral blood mononuclear cells. CD4+ and CD8+ T cells were sorted by FACS or magnetic beads before DNA extraction. This sample was taken from a study of CD8+CD57+ T cells in acquired aplastic anemia (dated 2018 in TCRdb). About the study as a whole: DNA extracted from sorted CD4+ and CD8+ cells had a mean of approximately 3.4 ug, with a range of roughly 0.17 to 27.4 ug. Points the paper makes about the study in general: Patients and healthy controls showed no significant difference in CD8+ Simpson's diversity (P=0.060). Roughly 30 CD8+ CDR3 sequences were found to be shared between patients and controls, but these sequences appeared to be highly expressed in patients and within the immunodominant clones of the patients.

Sequenced material: sorted CD4+, CD8+, or CD8+CD57+ T cells (not recorded which) from PBMCs. The receptor comes from a human donor with severe aplastic anemia or a healthy control (not recorded which).

This receptor has the CDR3 CASPRTGTNTGELFF. The nucleotide sequence reads as follows: TGTGCCAGCCCACGGACAGGGACGAACACCGGGGAGCTGTTTTTT. The chain joins TRBV7-8 to TRBJ2-2, with 8 central nucleotides matching TRBD1. V lost 8 bases and J lost 0 bases, and the count of bases not matched to a germline gene is 5. CDR1 and CDR2 are drawn from the germline V gene: SGHVS, FQNEAQ. The CDR3 spans 15 residues, from the cysteine through the phenylalanine. Solely the CDR3 DNA is kept, with 45 bases framed from the first base.